Sequencing of this T cell receptor beta chain was carried out in a study of CD8 T cells in ankylosing spondylitis (TCRdb year 2017). Regarding the complete study: The study set out to find disease-linked TCR variants by profiling T cell receptor beta repertoires in ankylosing spondylitis patients and healthy donors. Peripheral blood was sampled, and synovial fluid was additionally collected from ankylosing spondylitis patients. The full study cohort comprised about 24 ankylosing spondylitis patients and over a hundred healthy donors. On the study overall, not on this receptor specifically: Some of the motif variants had been reported before in the synovial fluid and blood of reactive arthritis patients, a finding that suggests common disease-initiation mechanisms. A CD8+ phenotype was shown by the disease-linked clones, which were found at relatively low frequencies in peripheral blood. Significant enrichment of the disease-linked clones was reported in matched synovial fluid samples from ankylosing spondylitis patients. A TCR beta motif made up of several highly homologous amino acid variants appeared to be characteristic of blood from ankylosing spondylitis patients.

This clonotype was seen many times. The antigen it recognizes is unknown. Per-nucleotide qualities are absent, and no much larger clonotype sits a single base away. Sequenced using an Illumina HiSeq 2500. TCR beta libraries were prepared by quantitative 5'-RACE with molecular barcodes. For the original study's pipeline: Disease-linked TCR variants were identified with a new computational method built on a probabilistic model of VDJ rearrangement. TCRdb passed the public sequencing reads through fastp at Q25 and MiXCR, retaining productive beta sequences. Duplicate CDR3 protein sequences are folded into a single record with the most common DNA and genes. None of the V and J calls come from the authors' own analysis; TCRdb made them. The sample table records around 300,000 distinct CDR3 sequences; roughly 12% of these occur just once. The ten largest clones take up roughly a tenth of the sample. The CDR3 runs 15 residues from the cysteine to the phenylalanine. CDR3 DNA is the only sequence kept; it has 45 bases, read in frame from the first base. The germline V gene (reference sequence) specifies LGHDT as CDR1 and YNNKEL as CDR2. Here V drops 4 bases and J drops 7 bases, and the junction holds 9 bases not matched to any gene.

The sequence links TRBV3-1 to TRBJ2-7; TRBD2 fits 11 bases in the junction. This TCR was sampled from a female donor with ankylosing spondylitis or in good health (not recorded which). The sample consisted of blood, either unsorted or a sorted T cell fraction (not recorded which). In nucleotide form, the sequence is TGTGCCAGCAGCCGCTTGACTAGCGGGAATGGGGAGCAGTACTTC. Its coded protein is CASSRLTSGNGEQYF.